Following are 32 T cell receptor beta chains from one sample sequenced in a study of cytomegalovirus exposure and HLA in healthy donors. Clones were sequenced by immunoSEQ multiplex PCR, and TCRdb holds only the in-frame ones, with some missing. This sample carries 60,000 to 65,000 clones, 95% of them seen once, and the ten largest clones take 5.8%. Material for sequencing was PBMCs. The receptors originated from a young woman in good health and CMV-seropositive.

This rearrangement joins TRBV7-3 to TRBJ2-7; the D gene is possibly TRBD1 (5 bases). CDR3 length: 15 amino acids. The V end was cut by 1 base, the J end by 2 bases, with 12 bases between. Germline assignment: CDR1 SGHTA and CDR2 FQGTGA. The CDR3 loop is CASSLSTGPTYEQYF. The CDR3 nucleotides read TGTGCCAGCAGCTTAAGTACAGGTCCCACCTACGAGCAGTACTTC.

This clone has more than one count but fewer than ten. The chain links TRBV9 to TRBJ1-5; no clear D gene. The CDR3 has 15 amino acids. The germline V and J ends were trimmed by 4 bases and 0 bases, with 11 bases remaining between them. CDR1 and CDR2 (germline): SGDLS, YYNGEE. CDR3 sequence: CASSPGLDSNQPQHF. The DNA for the CDR3 is TGTGCCAGCAGCCCCGGTTTAGATAGCAATCAGCCCCAGCATTTT.

This sequence joins TRBV19 and TRBJ2-3; perhaps TRBD2 as D (6 bases). Trimming left V 3 bases short and J 4 bases short, with 14 bases between. CDR1 and CDR2 from the germline V gene are LNHDA and SQIVND (reference sequence). The CDR3 loop spans 15 amino acids. In DNA, the CDR3 is TGTGCCAGTAGTATGGAGAGCGGGTTGTCAGATACGCAGTATTTT. This encodes CASSMESGLSDTQYF.

The chain links TRBV9 to TRBJ2-7; D possibly corresponds to TRBD1 (7 bases). The V end lost 2 bases, the J end lost 6 bases, and 12 bases lay between the germline ends. The CDR3 is 13 residues long. Germline assignment: CDR1 SGDLS and CDR2 YYNGEE. DNA of the CDR3: TGTGCCAGCAGCGTCGGAGGGGGCGGCGAGCAGTACTTC. Its translation: CASSVGGGGEQYF.

The V and J genes are TRBV14 and TRBJ2-1, with 11 bases matching TRBD2. This CDR3 comprises 12 residues. Germline V lookup: CDR1 SGHDN, CDR2 FVKESK. The V and J ends lost 7 bases and 15 bases, in that order; junction bases with no gene match: 8. The chain's CDR3 is CASTSSGRKPFF. In nucleotides, the CDR3 is TGTGCCAGCACGTCTAGCGGGAGGAAGCCGTTCTTC.

V usage is TRBV15 and J usage is TRBJ2-7, with 8 bases lining up with TRBD2. From germline, CDR1 is LNHNV and CDR2 YYDKDF (reference sequence). This CDR3 comprises 14 residues. The J segment lost 4 bases and the V segment lost 6 bases, leaving 8 bases of the junction unmatched. CDR3 bases: TGTGCCACCAGTAAACGGGAGGGCCTGTACGAGCAGTACTTC. Amino acids: CATSKREGLYEQYF.

The J gene is TRBJ1-1, the V gene TRBV2; TRBD1 aligns across 8 bases. Germline values: CDR1 SNHLY, CDR2 FYNNEI. The CDR3 covers 14 residues. Germline trimming cut 10 bases from V and 1 base from J; bases unmatched to any gene: 8. The CDR3 region is CATQTGTGNTEAFF. Here the CDR3 DNA reads TGTGCCACTCAAACCGGGACAGGGAACACTGAAGCTTTCTTT.

The chain uses TRBV7-7 and TRBJ2-5; D gene ambiguous. The length of the CDR3 is 13 residues. V lost 1 base and J lost 3, with 6 bases in between. Germline CDR1 and CDR2: SSHAT and FNYEAQ (reference sequence). In DNA, the CDR3 is TGTGCCAGCAGCTTAGAAACGGAAGAGACCCAGTACTTC. This translates into CASSLETEETQYF.

The chain employs TRBV5-1 and TRBJ2-7; 9 positions agree with TRBD2. The CDR3 consists of 15 residues. Per germline, CDR1 SGHRS and CDR2 YFSETQ. The V gene end was trimmed by 2 bases and the J gene end by 2 bases; junction bases not matched to a gene: 5. CDR3 in DNA: TGCGCCAGCAGCTTATCTAGCGGGGCGCCCTACGAGCAGTACTTC. Translating it yields CASSLSSGAPYEQYF. Full variable domain (rest looked up from reference TRBV5-1 and TRBJ2-7): KAGVTQTPRYLIKTRGQQVTLSCSPISGHRSVSWYQQTPGQGLQFLFEYFSETQRNKGNFPGRFSGRQFSNSRSEMNVSTLELGDSALYLCASSLSSGAPYEQYFGPGTRLTVT.

This chain uses TRBV7-2 with TRBJ2-4; D is undetermined. The germline gives CDR1 SGHTA, CDR2 FQGNSA. CDR3 size: 17 residues. The V and J ends lost 5 bases and 1 base respectively, with 18 bases between them. The chain's CDR3 is CASSLVLEAYAKNIQYF. The CDR3 nucleotides read TGTGCCAGCAGCCTAGTTTTAGAGGCGTACGCCAAAAACATTCAGTACTTC.

The gene calls are TRBV30 and TRBJ2-5; 10 nucleotides match TRBD2. Germline V gene data show CDR1 as GTSNPN and CDR2 as SVGIG (reference sequence). CDR3 length: 12 residues. V dropped 7 bases and J dropped 4; count of bases not matched to a gene: 3. The CDR3 bases are TGTGCCTTAACTAGCGGGATAGAGACCCAGTACTTC. Its protein is CALTSGIETQYF.

The chain recombines TRBV6-5 with TRBJ2-7; 8 nucleotides match TRBD1. The V segment lost 2 bases and the J segment 5 bases; nucleotides outside the gene matches: 8. This CDR3 has 15 amino acids. Germline CDR1 MNHEY, CDR2 SVGAGI. The CDR3 DNA reads TGTGCCAGCAGTTACCCCGGCCAGGGGGCGGACGAGCAGTACTTC. Translating it yields CASSYPGQGADEQYF.

The chain joins TRBV27 to TRBJ2-1, with 8 bases aligning to TRBD2. The CDR3 covers 13 residues. J lost 6 bases, V lost 4 bases, and 2 bases had no gene match. Germline assignment: CDR1 MNHEY and CDR2 SMNVEV (reference sequence). This CDR3 reads CASSYAGGNEQFF. Written as DNA, the CDR3 is TGTGCCAGCAGTTATGCGGGGGGCAATGAGCAGTTCTTC.

The chain uses TRBV7-2 and TRBJ1-5; no firm D call. CDR3 length equals 14 residues. The ends were cut back, 1 base at V and 4 bases at J, with 8 bases in the middle. Germline V lookup: CDR1 SGHTA, CDR2 FQGNSA. This CDR3 is CASSLVGRNQPQHF. The CDR3 DNA follows: TGTGCCAGCAGCTTAGTAGGGAGAAATCAGCCCCAGCATTTT.

The gene calls are TRBV15 and TRBJ2-3; 10 bases line up with TRBD2. This CDR3 is built from 18 residues. J lost 3 bases, V lost 2 bases, and 11 bases had no gene match. The germline CDR1 and CDR2 sequences are LNHNV and YYDKDF (reference sequence). CDR3 nucleotide sequence: TGTGCCACCAGCAGACTAAGACCTAGCGGGAGTGTGACAGATACGCAGTATTTT. It yields the protein CATSRLRPSGSVTDTQYF.

The gene calls are TRBV5-4 and TRBJ2-7, with TRBD2 matching over 8 bases. Germline trimming cut 2 bases from V and 3 bases from J; bases unmatched to any gene: 4. The CDR3 has 14 amino acids. Germline V lookup: CDR1 SGHNT, CDR2 YYREEE (reference sequence). CDR3: CASSFSGKVYEQYF. The CDR3 region has the DNA TGTGCCAGCAGCTTTAGCGGGAAGGTCTACGAGCAGTACTTC.

The rearrangement uses TRBV27 and TRBJ2-1, with D possibly TRBD2 on 5 matching bases. This CDR3 contains 20 residues. CDR1 is MNHEY, CDR2 SMNVEV, per germline (reference sequence). V lost 2 bases to trimming and J lost 7 bases, with 30 bases between them. The CDR3 nucleotides are TGTGCCAGCAGTTTAACCCTCGTCTACTGGCGGGCCTCGAGTAAGAATGAGCAGTTCTTC. Translated: CASSLTLVYWRASSKNEQFF.

This sequence joins TRBV6-6 and TRBJ1-2, with D hard to call. The CDR3 contains 13 residues. V was trimmed by 1 base and J by 7 bases, leaving 10 bases between them. CDR1 MNHNY and CDR2 SVGAGI come from the germline V gene (reference sequence). DNA for the CDR3: TGTGCCAGCAGTTACTGGCAAGGGAGTGGCTACACCTTC. Translated: CASSYWQGSGYTF.

The chain has TRBV28 and TRBJ2-7; 8 nucleotides line up with TRBD2. Germline V gene lookup returns CDR1 MDHEN and CDR2 SYDVKM. This CDR3 is 14 amino acids long. The trim removed 3 bases at V and 4 bases at J, leaving 5 bases unmatched. As DNA, the CDR3 is TGTGCCAGCAGTTTCATGGGACTAGTTTACGAGCAGTACTTC. As protein: CASSFMGLVYEQYF.

The genes are TRBV28 and TRBJ2-4; D uncertain. Germline CDR1 reads MDHEN; CDR2 reads SYDVKM. The CDR3 spans 13 residues. V lost 2 bases and J 4 bases, leaving 6 bases between the germline ends. CDR3 region: CASSLNLKNIQYF. The CDR3 nucleotides read TGTGCCAGCAGTTTAAATCTGAAAAACATTCAGTACTTC. Based on the CDR3 plus reference TRBV28 and TRBJ2-4, the full variable domain is DVKVTQSSRYLVKRTGEKVFLECVQDMDHENMFWYRQDPGLGLRLIYFSYDVKMKEKGDIPEGYSVSREKKERFSLILESASTNQTSMYLCASSLNLKNIQYFGAGTRLSVL.

This clone came up a few times. The CDR3 DNA sequence: TGTGCCAGCTTACCGGGACAGGGAGCTGGCTACACCTTC. Its translation is CASLPGQGAGYTF. The chain is built from TRBV25-1 and TRBJ1-2; TRBD1 agrees at 9 bases. CDR3 size: 13 residues. The J segment lost 7 bases and the V segment lost 8 bases, leaving 8 bases of the junction unmatched. Per germline, CDR1 MGHDK and CDR2 SYGVNS.

The rearrangement links TRBV6-1 to TRBJ2-5; 9 bases match TRBD1. From germline, CDR1 is MNHNS and CDR2 SASEGT. Trimming took 0 bases from V and 5 from J; bases not matched to a gene: 4. The CDR3 is 15 amino acids. In DNA form, the CDR3 reads TGTGCCAGCAGTGAAGCCGGGACAGGGTACGAGACCCAGTACTTC. It translates to CASSEAGTGYETQYF.

J is TRBJ2-7 and V is TRBV5-1, with a weak D call TRBD2 (5 bases). CDR3 length equals 14 residues. Germline CDR1 reads SGHRS; CDR2 reads YFSETQ. Deletions cut 7 bases from V and 0 bases from J, with 14 bases between. CDR3 bases: TGCGCCAGCTCCACCTGGACTGGCTCCTACGAGCAGTACTTC. Translation gives CASSTWTGSYEQYF.

The chain has TRBV19 and TRBJ2-5, with 9 bases that match TRBD1. The CDR3 loop spans 13 amino acids. Germline CDR1 is LNHDA and CDR2 is SQIVND (reference sequence). V trimming: 4 bases; J trimming: 5 bases; junction bases outside the gene matches: 2. CDR3 residues: CASSTGQGETQYF. CDR3 nucleotide sequence: TGTGCCAGTAGTACCGGACAGGGGGAGACCCAGTACTTC.

The V call is TRBV28, the J call TRBJ1-5, with a tentative D call TRBD1 (5 bases). There are 17 residues in the CDR3. V was trimmed by 7 bases and J by 3 bases, leaving 22 bases between them. CDR1 and CDR2 (germline): MDHEN, SYDVKM. CDR3 in DNA: TGTGCCAGCACTATCCCCGGACGGGGACTTATCAATCAGCCCCAGCATTTT. Its protein is CASTIPGRGLINQPQHF.

The chain employs TRBV7-9 and TRBJ2-1; 13 bases match TRBD2. The CDR3 is 17 residues long. Germline loops: CDR1 SEHNR, CDR2 FQNEAQ (reference sequence). The V gene end was trimmed by 5 bases and the J gene end by 7 bases; junction bases not matched to a gene: 11. CDR3 sequence: CASSITGTSGIINEQFF. The CDR3, as DNA: TGTGCCAGCAGCATTACCGGGACTAGCGGGATTATAAATGAGCAGTTCTTC.

The chain has TRBV6-5 and TRBJ2-3; TRBD2 is a possible D gene (6 bases). The germline V gene has CDR1 MNHEY and CDR2 SVGAGI. The CDR3 is 16 amino acids. V lost 4 bases and J lost 1, with 15 bases in between. The chain's CDR3 is CASSSPGRERTDTQYF. CDR3 DNA sequence: TGTGCCAGCAGTTCGCCGGGGCGGGAACGCACAGATACGCAGTATTTT.

V gene TRBV23-1 combines with J gene TRBJ2-7; D may be TRBD1 (6 bases). TRBV23-1 is reported as an ORF; its role is uncertain. The V end was cut by 1 base, the J end by 3 bases, with 13 bases between. This CDR3 contains 15 residues. This chain's CDR3 is CASSQFGQGYYEQYF. The CDR3 coding sequence is TGCGCCAGCAGTCAATTCGGTCAGGGGTACTACGAGCAGTACTTC.

This CDR3 is CASSSHPGHNQPQHF. The CDR3 region has the DNA TGTGCCAGCAGTTCCCATCCAGGGCACAATCAGCCCCAGCATTTT. J is TRBJ1-5 and V is TRBV27; possible D gene TRBD1, 5 bases. Trimming left V 4 bases short and J 3 bases short, with 13 bases between. Germline V lookup: CDR1 MNHEY, CDR2 SMNVEV (reference sequence). This CDR3 comprises 15 residues.

The V and J genes are TRBV6-1 and TRBJ2-7, with D tentatively TRBD1 (5 bases). This CDR3 region has 11 residues. Trimming pared 10 bases from V and 2 bases from J, leaving 9 bases between. CDR1 is MNHNS and CDR2 is SASEGT in the germline V gene. CDR3 protein: CATDRAYEQYF. The CDR3, as DNA: TGTGCCACAGACAGAGCCTACGAGCAGTACTTC.

This clone was seen a single time. This chain uses TRBV28 with TRBJ1-2; 8 nucleotides line up with TRBD1. Germline V gene sequence: CDR1 MDHEN, CDR2 SYDVKM. The CDR3 is 14 residues long. With V trimmed by 5 bases and J by 7 bases, 9 bases remained unmatched. CDR3 region: CASSVGQGNGGYTF. CDR3 bases: TGTGCCAGCAGTGTCGGACAGGGTAACGGTGGCTACACCTTC.

The gene calls are TRBV5-8 and TRBJ1-4, with D tentatively TRBD1 (5 bases). V was clipped by 0 bases and J by 8 bases, with 8 bases between them. Looked up from germline, CDR1 is SGHTS and CDR2 is YDEGEE. The CDR3 spans 13 residues. Here the CDR3 reads CASSLGDSEKLFF. CDR3 bases: TGTGCCAGCAGCTTGGGGGACTCAGAAAAACTGTTTTTT.